This T cell receptor (beta chain) was recorded in a study of glioma-infiltrating T cells after dendritic cell vaccination. Turning to the study itself: Autologous tumor lysate-pulsed dendritic cell vaccination was given between 2003 and 2012.

TCRdb keeps only in-frame clones here, not all; method: immunoSEQ multiplex PCR. In the table there are 90,000 to 110,000 clones, nearly 90% of which are singletons. Time point: after dendritic cell vaccination, including at tumor progression/relapse. The CDR3 sequence is 15 residues long. Germline CDR1 reads SGHKS; CDR2 reads YYEKEE (reference sequence). Losses at the gene ends were 1 base for V and 1 base for J; bases not matched to a gene: 2. The source material was blood, sampled after dendritic cell vaccination. V usage is TRBV5-5 and J usage is TRBJ2-5; TRBD2 agrees at 9 bases. The sequence derives from a human donor with glioblastoma. Here the CDR3 reads CASSLQRGAQETQYF. CDR3 bases: TGTGCCAGCAGCTTGCAGCGGGGGGCCCAAGAGACCCAGTACTTC.